This is a list of T cell receptor beta chains from one sample in a study of patients and donors after allogeneic stem cell transplantation. MiXCR was run by TCRdb on the RT-PCR reads, yielding one entry per CDR3 protein. The data hold 900,000 to 1,000,000 distinct CDR3 sequences, with approximately 18% observed a single time. The specimen was blood, either unsorted or a sorted T cell fraction (not recorded which). All receptors derive from a human donor who was either an allogeneic HSCT recipient or a stem cell or donor lymphocyte infusion donor (not recorded which). It is not recorded whose cells these are; they may come from a transplant donor. CDR3s include the opening cysteine and the closing phenylalanine or tryptophan. The order of the fields is J gene, D gene, V gene, CDR3 length, CDR3 protein. A D gene is named only where the DNA matches it firmly.

j_call: TRBJ1-3; d_call: -; v_call: TRBV20-1; cdr3_length: 14; cdr3_aa: CSARNPISGNTIYF
j_call: TRBJ2-1; d_call: -; v_call: TRBV20-1; cdr3_length: 14; cdr3_aa: CSARLLISYNEQFF
j_call: TRBJ2-2; d_call: TRBD2; v_call: TRBV20-1; cdr3_length: 13; cdr3_aa: CSAESGDTGELFF
j_call: TRBJ2-4; d_call: -; v_call: TRBV10-3; cdr3_length: 13; cdr3_aa: CAISESGTPLQYF
j_call: TRBJ2-1; d_call: TRBD2; v_call: TRBV20-1; cdr3_length: 16; cdr3_aa: CSARGSISGRGNEQFF
j_call: TRBJ2-2; d_call: -; v_call: TRBV10-3; cdr3_length: 16; cdr3_aa: CAISAGVGPNTGELFF
j_call: TRBJ2-3; d_call: -; v_call: TRBV7-9; cdr3_length: 14; cdr3_aa: CASSPRGATDTQYF
j_call: TRBJ2-1; d_call: TRBD2; v_call: TRBV12-3/TRBV12-4; cdr3_length: 17; cdr3_aa: CASSPGLAGSSYNEQFF
j_call: TRBJ1-1; d_call: -; v_call: TRBV10-3; cdr3_length: 13; cdr3_aa: CAIRPQGYTEAFF
j_call: TRBJ1-1; d_call: -; v_call: TRBV29-1; cdr3_length: 12; cdr3_aa: CSIRQGNTEAFF
j_call: TRBJ2-2; d_call: TRBD2; v_call: TRBV18; cdr3_length: 17; cdr3_aa: CASSPEAGGPTAGELFF
j_call: TRBJ1-5; d_call: TRBD1; v_call: TRBV20-1; cdr3_length: 13; cdr3_aa: CSASGQFYQPQHF
j_call: TRBJ1-1; d_call: -; v_call: TRBV20-1; cdr3_length: 16; cdr3_aa: CSAGSQVTIRNTEAFF
j_call: TRBJ2-5; d_call: TRBD2; v_call: TRBV12-3/TRBV12-4; cdr3_length: 14; cdr3_aa: CASKQREGLETQYF
j_call: TRBJ2-3; d_call: TRBD1; v_call: TRBV9; cdr3_length: 14; cdr3_aa: CASRGTGGTDTQYF
j_call: TRBJ2-5; d_call: -; v_call: TRBV20-1; cdr3_length: 15; cdr3_aa: CSARQGGGYQETQYF
j_call: TRBJ2-5; d_call: -; v_call: TRBV15; cdr3_length: 12; cdr3_aa: CATSRVSQNPYF
j_call: TRBJ2-7; d_call: -; v_call: TRBV2; cdr3_length: 14; cdr3_aa: CASSEGADLYEQYF
j_call: TRBJ1-4; d_call: -; v_call: TRBV5-5; cdr3_length: 14; cdr3_aa: CASSLTGSDEKLFF
j_call: TRBJ2-4; d_call: TRBD1; v_call: TRBV12-3/TRBV12-4; cdr3_length: 14; cdr3_aa: CASSFAARGHIQYF
j_call: TRBJ2-1; d_call: -; v_call: TRBV30; cdr3_length: 14; cdr3_aa: CAWRGRGAYNEQFF
j_call: TRBJ2-3; d_call: -; v_call: TRBV29-1; cdr3_length: 12; cdr3_aa: CSVDRGGDTQYF
j_call: TRBJ1-1; d_call: -; v_call: TRBV14; cdr3_length: 15; cdr3_aa: CASSHMGLMNTEAFF
j_call: TRBJ2-3; d_call: TRBD2; v_call: TRBV5-1; cdr3_length: 16; cdr3_aa: CASSSALAGGTDTQYF
j_call: TRBJ2-2; d_call: TRBD2; v_call: TRBV12-3/TRBV12-4; cdr3_length: 17; cdr3_aa: CASSPTLAGLNTGELFF
j_call: TRBJ2-7; d_call: -; v_call: TRBV20-1; cdr3_length: 13; cdr3_aa: CSARQVLTYEQYF
j_call: TRBJ1-2; d_call: -; v_call: TRBV6-2/TRBV6-3; cdr3_length: 12; cdr3_aa: CASDGGNYGYTF
j_call: TRBJ1-2; d_call: -; v_call: TRBV4-3; cdr3_length: 17; cdr3_aa: CASSPRGGGLGLEGYTF
j_call: TRBJ1-1; d_call: -; v_call: TRBV7-9; cdr3_length: 17; cdr3_aa: CASSLVPLGEQNTEAFF
j_call: TRBJ1-1; d_call: -; v_call: TRBV5-1; cdr3_length: 15; cdr3_aa: CASSMGRIVDTEAFF
j_call: TRBJ1-1; d_call: -; v_call: TRBV29-1; cdr3_length: 11; cdr3_aa: CSAKGPNEAFF